This section outlines one T cell receptor (beta chain) sequence together with its context. The data were taken from a study of human T cells and chemical hapten exposure. Deletions cut 6 bases from V and 4 bases from J, with 16 bases between. CDR1 and CDR2 (germline): MDHEN, SYDVKM. This CDR3 spans 14 amino acids. Noted time point: patch test 3, about 24 weeks after DPC sensitization. The treatment is: therapeutic diphenylcyclopropenone sensitization with weekly scalp DPC. Each CDR3 protein is one row after TCRdb ran MiXCR on the RACE reads. The sample gives some 91,000 distinct CDR3 sequences, about 28% of which show up once; 10% is in the top ten.

This TCR was recovered from a man in his forties with alopecia areata. Some clones in this sample may be carry-over from other donors' samples. The chain links TRBV28 to TRBJ2-7; a possible D gene is TRBD2 (5 bases). Sequences were derived from whole blood, sampled in connection with sensitization to the hapten diphenylcyclopropenone (DPC). CDR3: CASSPRLSRYEQYF. The CDR3 nucleotides are TGTGCCAGCAGCCCGCGACTAAGTCGGTACGAGCAGTACTTC.